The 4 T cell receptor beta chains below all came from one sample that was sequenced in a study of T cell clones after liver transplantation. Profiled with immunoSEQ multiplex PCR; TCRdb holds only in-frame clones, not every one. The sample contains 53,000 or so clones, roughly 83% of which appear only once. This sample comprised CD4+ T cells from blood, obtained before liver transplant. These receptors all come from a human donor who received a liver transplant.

The CDR3 reads CASSHPLTGGTVNQPQHF. Here the CDR3 DNA reads TGCGCCAGCAGCCATCCCTTGACAGGGGGTACGGTCAATCAGCCCCAGCATTTT. V gene TRBV4-1 combines with J gene TRBJ1-5; TRBD1 agrees at 9 bases. CDR3 length: 18 residues. The germline gives CDR1 MGHRA, CDR2 YSYEKL. Trimming cost V 3 bases and J 3 bases; bases outside gene matches: 12.

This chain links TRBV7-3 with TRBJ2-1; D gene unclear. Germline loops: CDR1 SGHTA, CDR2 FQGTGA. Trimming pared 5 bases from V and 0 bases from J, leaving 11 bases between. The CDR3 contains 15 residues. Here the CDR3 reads CASSLLGSSYNEQFF. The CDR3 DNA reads TGTGCCAGCAGCCTCCTGGGTAGCTCCTACAATGAGCAGTTCTTC.

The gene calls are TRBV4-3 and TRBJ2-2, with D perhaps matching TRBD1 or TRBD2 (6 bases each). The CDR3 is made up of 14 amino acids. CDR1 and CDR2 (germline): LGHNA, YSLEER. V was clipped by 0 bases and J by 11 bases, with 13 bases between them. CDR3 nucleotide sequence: TGCGCCAGCAGCCAAGATGGGCAGGGGACTGAGCTGTTTTTT. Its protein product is CASSQDGQGTELFF.

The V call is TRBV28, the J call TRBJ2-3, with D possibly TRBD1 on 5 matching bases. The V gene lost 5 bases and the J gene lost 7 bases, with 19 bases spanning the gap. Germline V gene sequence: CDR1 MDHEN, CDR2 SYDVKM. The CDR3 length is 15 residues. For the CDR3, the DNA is TGTGCCAGCAGTCCCCCGCAGGGTGTTCTGAATACGCAGTATTTT. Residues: CASSPPQGVLNTQYF.